Below, 5 T cell receptor beta chains from the same sample are listed, as sequenced in a study of shared clonotypes between healthy human individuals. Assay used: immunoSEQ multiplex PCR; TCRdb lists only in-frame clones, some missing. The sample lists hundreds of thousands of clones, about 96% occurring once. Positive CCR7 selection of CD45RO-negative cells yielded the naive CD8 cells, and terminally differentiated effector memory CD45RA+ cells were excluded. Sequenced input: naive CD8+ T cells sorted from blood. The receptors come from a woman aged 30 to 39 in good health.

This clone appeared a single time. The CDR3 DNA follows: TGTGCCAGCAGCGGGACAGGGTCCTACGAGCAGTACTTC. The encoded protein is CASSGTGSYEQYF. This chain uses TRBV2 with TRBJ2-7, with 9 bases lining up with TRBD1. CDR3 length equals 13 residues. The V gene end was trimmed by 6 bases and the J gene end by 1 base; junction bases not matched to a gene: 1. Germline CDR1 SNHLY, CDR2 FYNNEI.

The J gene is TRBJ2-1, the V gene TRBV7-9; 7 bases are shared with TRBD1. From germline, CDR1 is SEHNR and CDR2 FQNEAQ (reference sequence). V was pared by 5 bases and J by 9 bases, with 10 bases of the junction left unmatched. This CDR3 comprises 14 residues. CDR3 in amino acids: CASSPKTRGFEQFF. CDR3 DNA: TGTGCCAGCAGCCCGAAAACCAGGGGGTTTGAGCAGTTCTTC.

J is TRBJ2-7 and V is TRBV7-2; TRBD2 matches at 7 bases. V lost 5 bases to trimming and J lost 4 bases; unmatched junction nucleotides: 5. Germline CDR1 is SGHTA and CDR2 is FQGNSA. This CDR3 has 13 amino acids. DNA of the CDR3: TGTGCCAGCAGCCCTGGGGGGGGGTACGAGCAGTACTTC. Its translation is CASSPGGGYEQYF.

The gene calls are TRBV11-2 and TRBJ2-7; 7 nucleotides align to TRBD1. This CDR3 has 16 amino acids. Germline-derived CDR1 and CDR2 are SGHAT and FQNNGV. The trim removed 1 base at V and 3 bases at J, leaving 9 bases unmatched. The CDR3 sequence is CASSLGAGTVYYEQYF. DNA for the CDR3: TGTGCCAGCAGCTTAGGGGCCGGGACAGTATACTACGAGCAGTACTTC.

The V and J genes are TRBV4-1 and TRBJ2-2; 8 positions agree with TRBD1. Trimming took 0 bases from V and 5 from J; bases not matched to a gene: 14. The CDR3 is 19 residues long. CDR1 MGHRA and CDR2 YSYEKL come from the germline V gene. For the CDR3, the DNA is TGCGCCAGCAGCCAAGATCAGAGAGGCAGGGGGCGCTTTACCGGGGAGCTGTTTTTT. It translates to CASSQDQRGRGRFTGELFF.